The rows below give T cell receptor beta chains drawn from one sample of a study of T cell repertoires in aging, cancer and after chemotherapy. TCRdb reanalysed the multiplex PCR reads using MiXCR and keeps one entry per CDR3 protein. Of about 2,000 distinct CDR3 sequences detected, around a third appear once; the ten largest clones hold less than 9%. Sequencing was done on a sample of blood. These receptors were obtained from a human donor with a solid tumor. Each CDR3 is given with its conserved first and last residue. Fields, in order: V gene, J gene, clone size, D gene, CDR3 DNA, CDR3 protein. A D gene is named only where the DNA matches it firmly. Clone size appears in some rows only: once, few, many, or a class for an expanded clone.

V: TRBV19
J: TRBJ1-2
size: -
D: TRBD1
DNA: TGTGCCAGTAGTCCGGGACAGGGGGCTGGCTACACCTTC
CDR3: CASSPGQGAGYTF

V: TRBV20-1
J: TRBJ1-2
size: -
D: -
DNA: TGCAGTGCTAACGGAGTCTATGGCTACACCTTC
CDR3: CSANGVYGYTF

V: TRBV19
J: TRBJ2-1
size: few
D: TRBD1
DNA: TGTGCCAGTAGTATTGTGGGGGACAGGGAATTTGGTGAGCAGTTCTTC
CDR3: CASSIVGDREFGEQFF

V: TRBV30
J: TRBJ1-1
size: -
D: -
DNA: TGTGCCTGGAGTCATACGACAGGAGCAAAAGCTTTCTTT
CDR3: CAWSHTTGAKAFF

V: TRBV6-5
J: TRBJ2-5
size: few
D: -
DNA: TGTGCCGCGAAAGCTGAGGAGGAGACCCAGTACTTC
CDR3: CAAKAEEETQYF

V: TRBV14
J: TRBJ2-7
size: -
D: -
DNA: TGTGCCAGCAGCCAAGAGGCGTCAGGGGGGTACGAGCAGTACTTC
CDR3: CASSQEASGGYEQYF

V: TRBV19
J: TRBJ2-7
size: large
D: TRBD1
DNA: TGTGCCAGTAGTTACAGGGGGCTGTACGAGCAGTACTTC
CDR3: CASSYRGLYEQYF

V: TRBV6-2/TRBV6-3
J: TRBJ2-2
size: -
D: TRBD1
DNA: TGTGCCAGCAGTCGACAGGGCGCGAACACCGGGGAGCTGTTTTTT
CDR3: CASSRQGANTGELFF

V: TRBV7-2
J: TRBJ2-7
size: few
D: -
DNA: TGTGCCAGCAGCCCGCGGGACAGACTCGGGGCCTACGAGCAGTACTTC
CDR3: CASSPRDRLGAYEQYF

V: TRBV6-2/TRBV6-3
J: TRBJ2-1
size: few
D: TRBD2
DNA: TGTGCCAGCAGCTCCACGACTAGCGGGGGGTCGAAGTTCTTC
CDR3: CASSSTTSGGSKFF

V: TRBV15
J: TRBJ2-7
size: few
D: -
DNA: TGTGCCACCAGCAGAGATAGCGGCTACGAGCAGTACTTC
CDR3: CATSRDSGYEQYF

V: TRBV12-3/TRBV12-4
J: TRBJ2-7
size: -
D: TRBD2
DNA: TGTGCCAGCAGTTTTGGGACTATAACCTACGAGCAGTACTTC
CDR3: CASSFGTITYEQYF

V: TRBV19
J: TRBJ1-5
size: -
D: TRBD1
DNA: TGTGCCAGTCGAGGACAGGGGACAGGGGGCAATCAGCCCCAGCATTTT
CDR3: CASRGQGTGGNQPQHF

V: TRBV5-6
J: TRBJ2-5
size: -
D: TRBD1
DNA: TGTGCCAGCAGCCAGGCACGTGGGACAGGGGGCTTCGGGACCCAGTACTTC
CDR3: CASSQARGTGGFGTQYF

V: TRBV20-1
J: TRBJ1-4
size: -
D: -
DNA: TGCAGTGCTCGTATAAGGACAGCAAATGAAAAACTGTTTTTT
CDR3: CSARIRTANEKLFF

V: TRBV19
J: TRBJ2-1
size: large
D: TRBD1
DNA: TGTGCCAGTAGTAGGGACGGGACAGGGGGAAATGAGCAGTTCTTC
CDR3: CASSRDGTGGNEQFF

V: TRBV13
J: TRBJ2-7
size: -
D: TRBD1
DNA: TGTGCCAGCAGCTCCTGGACAGGGAGGAAGGGCGAGCAGTACTTC
CDR3: CASSSWTGRKGEQYF

V: TRBV7-2
J: TRBJ2-5
size: -
D: -
DNA: TGTGCCAGCAGCTTAGGGGACTGCAACCAGGAGACCCAGTACTTC
CDR3: CASSLGDCNQETQYF

V: TRBV6-5
J: TRBJ2-1
size: large
D: TRBD2
DNA: TGTGCCAGCAGTTACTCGGGGACTAGTTTCAATGAGCAGTTCTTC
CDR3: CASSYSGTSFNEQFF

V: TRBV13
J: TRBJ2-1
size: few
D: TRBD2
DNA: TGTGCCAGCAGCCCGGGACTAGCTTACAATGAGCAGTTCTTC
CDR3: CASSPGLAYNEQFF